The 31 T cell receptor beta chains listed next were all sequenced from one sample in a study of a mutant IDH1 vaccine in newly diagnosed glioma. Their antigen targets remain unknown. Noted time point: week 23, last vaccination. What each vaccine dose contained was 300 ug of mutant IDH1 20-mer peptide, accompanied by topical imiquimod. Assay used: immunoSEQ multiplex PCR; TCRdb lists only in-frame clones, some missing. The data contain 20,000 to 25,000 clones, roughly 82% of them seen just once; the ten biggest clones take up about 13%. The sample consisted of PBMCs, taken from a glioma patient whose treatment included an IDH1 peptide vaccine. Every receptor here comes from a man aged 25-45 years with glioma.

This chain joins TRBV5-1 and TRBJ1-2, with 8 bases aligning to TRBD1. This CDR3 is 14 amino acids long. After removal of 2 bases from V and 5 bases from J, the junction contained 5 bases not matched to a gene. The germline V gene has CDR1 SGHRS and CDR2 YFSETQ. Here the CDR3 DNA reads TGCGCCAGCAGCTTTGGGACAGGACAATATGGCTACACCTTC. Translated, it gives CASSFGTGQYGYTF.

The genes are TRBV6-1 and TRBJ1-1; possibly TRBD1 for D (6 bases). Germline-derived CDR1 and CDR2 are MNHNS and SASEGT. The germline V and J ends were trimmed by 8 bases and 1 base, with 11 bases remaining between them. CDR3 length: 13 residues. Written as DNA, the CDR3 is TGTGCCAGCCGATTGACAGGGAACACTGAAGCTTTCTTT. Translation: CASRLTGNTEAFF.

The chain carries TRBV27 and TRBJ1-1; no definite D call. CDR3 length: 13 residues. V lost 0 bases and J lost 3, with 5 bases in between. Germline V gene data show CDR1 as MNHEY and CDR2 as SMNVEV (reference sequence). CDR3 amino acids: CASSLSGDTEAFF. For the CDR3, the DNA is TGTGCCAGCAGTTTATCCGGGGACACTGAAGCTTTCTTT.

This clone showed up just a few times. This chain connects TRBV2 to TRBJ1-1; D gene uncertain. CDR3 length: 13 residues. Germline values: CDR1 SNHLY, CDR2 FYNNEI. The germline V and J ends were trimmed by 4 bases and 10 bases, with 16 bases remaining between them. As DNA, the CDR3 is TGTGCCAGCAGTGGCGGACCCCACGGAAGAGCTTTCTTT. Translated, it gives CASSGGPHGRAFF.

The chain has TRBV6-5 and TRBJ1-2; perhaps TRBD1 as D (6 bases). Germline lookup yields CDR1 MNHEY and CDR2 SVGAGI. The V and J ends lost 6 bases and 0 bases respectively, with 14 bases between them. The CDR3 sequence is 15 residues long. Written as DNA, the CDR3 is TGTGCCAGCAGCAGACAGGTATCCTCTAACTATGGCTACACCTTC. Its protein is CASSRQVSSNYGYTF.

V is TRBV27 and J is TRBJ1-1; D gene uncertain. V lost 4 bases to trimming and J lost 6 bases, with 6 bases between them. CDR1 and CDR2 from the germline V gene are MNHEY and SMNVEV (reference sequence). The CDR3 has 11 residues. As DNA, the CDR3 is TGTGCCAGCAGTTATGGCGCTGAAGCTTTCTTT. Its protein product is CASSYGAEAFF.

The V call is TRBV27, the J call TRBJ2-5; TRBD2 matches at 10 bases. This CDR3 contains 14 residues. Per the germline V gene, CDR1 is MNHEY and CDR2 is SMNVEV (reference sequence). V trimming: 9 bases; J trimming: 1 base; junction bases outside the gene matches: 5. CDR3 sequence (DNA): TGTGCCAGTCGACTAGCGGGTGCCCAAGAGACCCAGTACTTC. As protein: CASRLAGAQETQYF.

This clone showed up just a few times. The chain joins TRBV9 to TRBJ1-1, with a possible D match to TRBD1 (6 bases). The CDR3 sequence is 15 residues long. Germline V gene lookup returns CDR1 SGDLS and CDR2 YYNGEE. Deletions cut 7 bases from V and 6 bases from J, with 22 bases between. CDR3 loop: CASSDYRGPRAEAFF. The DNA of the CDR3 is TGTGCCAGCTCCGATTACCGGGGGCCTCGGGCTGAAGCTTTCTTT.

This clone has a single count. This rearrangement joins TRBV5-1 to TRBJ2-1; D is uncertain. This CDR3 is 16 amino acids long. Germline V gene data show CDR1 as SGHRS and CDR2 as YFSETQ. V was shortened by 0 bases and J by 4 bases, with 14 bases between the two germline ends. DNA for the CDR3: TGCGCCAGCAGCTTGGGGAGCCTGGCCTTGTACAATGAGCAGTTCTTC. Protein: CASSLGSLALYNEQFF.

The J gene is TRBJ2-5, the V gene TRBV4-1; D could derive from TRBD1 or TRBD2 (5 bases each). Germline V gene data show CDR1 as MGHRA and CDR2 as YSYEKL. The CDR3 sequence is 15 residues long. V was shortened by 0 bases and J by 2 bases, with 10 bases between the two germline ends. The CDR3 region is CASSQDGAGQETQYF. The CDR3 coding sequence is TGCGCCAGCAGCCAAGACGGGGCAGGTCAAGAGACCCAGTACTTC.

This rearrangement joins TRBV10-3 to TRBJ1-3; TRBD1 agrees at 8 bases. Losses at the gene ends were 9 bases for V and 3 bases for J; bases not matched to a gene: 7. The CDR3 contains 14 residues. Germline CDR1 and CDR2: ENHRY and SYGVKD. DNA of the CDR3: TGTGCCATTACCTCCGGGACAGGTGGAAACACCATATATTTT. Protein product: CAITSGTGGNTIYF.

This clone has just one count. The chain couples TRBV7-2 to TRBJ2-5, with TRBD1 as a possible D gene (6 bases). The CDR3 has 14 residues. Germline CDR1 is SGHTA and CDR2 is FQGNSA. The V end was cut by 1 base, the J end by 3 bases, with 9 bases between. This CDR3 reads CASSLEAGEETQYF. CDR3 DNA: TGTGCCAGCAGCTTAGAAGCAGGGGAAGAGACCCAGTACTTC.

This clone showed up just a few times. The rearrangement links TRBV7-2 to TRBJ1-1, with no clear D. V lost 1 base and J lost 4, with 10 bases in between. Looked up from germline, CDR1 is SGHTA and CDR2 is FQGNSA. CDR3 size: 14 residues. CDR3: CASSLVGGSTEAFF. The CDR3 nucleotides are TGTGCCAGCAGCTTAGTCGGAGGGAGCACTGAAGCTTTCTTT.

The genes are TRBV7-9 and TRBJ1-2; 7 nucleotides match TRBD1. The CDR3 is 16 residues long. Germline trimming cut 0 bases from V and 0 bases from J; bases unmatched to any gene: 4. Germline lookup yields CDR1 SEHNR and CDR2 FQNEAQ (reference sequence). CDR3 region: CASSLAGQKANYGYTF. CDR3 DNA sequence: TGTGCCAGCAGCTTAGCGGGACAGAAAGCTAACTATGGCTACACCTTC.

The J gene is TRBJ1-1, the V gene TRBV25-1, with D maybe TRBD1 (5 bases). Germline assignment: CDR1 MGHDK and CDR2 SYGVNS. CDR3 length: 15 residues. V lost 3 bases, J lost 0 bases, and 11 bases lay in between. The CDR3 sequence is CASSDSGLLNTEAFF. The CDR3 DNA reads as TGTGCCAGCAGTGACTCGGGACTCCTGAACACTGAAGCTTTCTTT.

This rearrangement joins TRBV7-9 to TRBJ1-2, with D maybe TRBD1 (5 bases). Germline V lookup: CDR1 SEHNR, CDR2 FQNEAQ (reference sequence). CDR3 length equals 14 residues. Trimming cost V 1 base and J 2 bases, with 8 bases left between them. The CDR3 sequence is CASSLGGANYGYTF. CDR3 coding DNA: TGTGCCAGCAGCTTAGGAGGGGCAAACTATGGCTACACCTTC.

V gene TRBV4-1 combines with J gene TRBJ2-3; no firm D call. The germline V gene encodes CDR1 MGHRA and CDR2 YSYEKL. Trimming took off 0 bases at V and 4 bases at J, with 8 bases between the two ends. This CDR3 comprises 14 residues. CDR3: CASSQDVAADTQYF. The CDR3 DNA follows: TGCGCCAGCAGCCAAGACGTTGCGGCAGATACGCAGTATTTT.

The J gene is TRBJ2-5, the V gene TRBV29-1, with 7 nucleotides matching TRBD2. This CDR3 is 13 amino acids long. CDR1 and CDR2 (germline): SQVTM, ANQGSEA. The V segment lost 6 bases and the J segment 5 bases; nucleotides outside the gene matches: 9. CDR3 amino acids: CSVGGLRGETQYF. The CDR3 coding sequence is TGCAGCGTGGGCGGGCTGCGGGGGGAGACCCAGTACTTC.

CDR3 in amino acids: CASGRGQPQHF. CDR3 nucleotide sequence: TGTGCCAGCGGGAGGGGTCAGCCCCAGCATTTT. The chain joins TRBV2 to TRBJ1-5; maybe TRBD1 (5 bases). CDR3 length equals 11 residues. Trimming took off 8 bases at V and 6 bases at J, with 8 bases between the two ends. Germline V gene data show CDR1 as SNHLY and CDR2 as FYNNEI.

The chain has TRBV6-5 and TRBJ2-1; weak D call: TRBD2 (5 bases). V was clipped by 6 bases and J by 10 bases, with 16 bases between them. CDR3 size: 13 residues. Germline assignment: CDR1 MNHEY and CDR2 SVGAGI. CDR3 DNA: TGTGCCAGCAGCCCCGGCGGGCGCGCGGAGCAGTTCTTC. Its protein is CASSPGGRAEQFF.

This chain joins TRBV5-8 and TRBJ1-2; TRBD1 might be the D (6 bases). Trimming removed 0 bases from V and 7 bases from J, with 10 bases in between. The CDR3 runs to 13 residues. Germline V gene lookup returns CDR1 SGHTS and CDR2 YDEGEE. CDR3 loop: CASSLDREGGYTF. The DNA for the CDR3 is TGTGCCAGCAGCTTGGACAGGGAAGGTGGCTACACCTTC.

The V call is TRBV5-1, the J call TRBJ2-1; D not certain. With 1 base removed from V and 5 bases from J, the gap between germline ends came to 16 bases. From germline, CDR1 is SGHRS and CDR2 YFSETQ. This CDR3 has 16 amino acids. The CDR3 loop is CASSLSATKPNNEQFF. The CDR3 DNA sequence: TGCGCCAGCAGCTTGTCCGCGACAAAACCGAACAATGAGCAGTTCTTC. Supplemented by reference TRBV5-1 and TRBJ2-1, the full variable domain reads KAGVTQTPRYLIKTRGQQVTLSCSPISGHRSVSWYQQTPGQGLQFLFEYFSETQRNKGNFPGRFSGRQFSNSRSEMNVSTLELGDSALYLCASSLSATKPNNEQFFGPGTRLTVL.

This clone was counted once. V is TRBV19 and J is TRBJ2-2, with D tentatively TRBD1 (5 bases). The CDR3 is 16 amino acids. Trimming stripped 5 bases from V and 2 bases from J, with 15 bases between. Germline CDR1 LNHDA, CDR2 SQIVND (reference sequence). The CDR3, as DNA: TGTGCCAGTAGTCCCTGGGGCAGGGTAAACACCGGGGAGCTGTTTTTT. This gives the protein CASSPWGRVNTGELFF.

This sequence joins TRBV5-1 and TRBJ2-3, with 12 nucleotides matching TRBD2. Germline V CDR1 and CDR2: SGHRS, YFSETQ. The CDR3 consists of 15 residues. Germline trimming cut 3 bases from V and 6 bases from J; bases unmatched to any gene: 5. CDR3 amino acids: CASSSLAGGPDTQYF. CDR3 nucleotide sequence: TGCGCCAGCAGCTCCCTAGCGGGAGGGCCGGATACGCAGTATTTT.

The V call is TRBV19, the J call TRBJ1-5; a possible D gene is TRBD1 (6 bases). This CDR3 region has 16 residues. Between the trimmed V and J ends, which lost 6 bases and 2 bases, there was a span of 17 bases. Germline CDR1 and CDR2: LNHDA and SQIVND (reference sequence). CDR3 coding DNA: TGTGCCAGTAGGGGGGCGGGGGTTTGGGGCAATCAGCCCCAGCATTTT. It specifies CASRGAGVWGNQPQHF. Together with reference TRBV19 and TRBJ1-5, the CDR3 gives the full variable domain: DGGITQSPKYLFRKEGQNVTLSCEQNLNHDAMYWYRQDPGQGLRLIYYSQIVNDFQKGDIAEGYSVSREKKESFPLTVTSAQKNPTAFYLCASRGAGVWGNQPQHFGDGTRLSIL.

The rearrangement links TRBV5-4 to TRBJ2-5; TRBD2 agrees at 13 bases. The trim removed 4 bases at V and 3 bases at J, leaving 3 bases unmatched. From germline, CDR1 is SGHNT and CDR2 YYREEE (reference sequence). The CDR3 loop spans 15 amino acids. The CDR3 DNA follows: TGTGCCAGCAGCCAAGGGACTAGCGGGAAAGAGACCCAGTACTTC. This translates into CASSQGTSGKETQYF.

The rearrangement uses TRBV5-1 and TRBJ1-5, with D possibly matching TRBD1 (5 bases). Trimming removed 4 bases at V and 8 bases at J, with 13 bases between. In germline, CDR1 is SGHRS, CDR2 YFSETQ. The CDR3 extends over 13 amino acids. As DNA, the CDR3 is TGCGCCAGCAGCCCCCTTGAGGGGAAGCCCCAGCATTTT. This translates into CASSPLEGKPQHF.

This clone is a singleton in its sample. The genes are TRBV29-1 and TRBJ2-3; 10 nucleotides agree with TRBD2. CDR1 and CDR2 (germline): SQVTM, ANQGSEA. CDR3 length: 13 amino acids. J gave up 5 bases and V 6 bases, and 5 bases lay outside the gene matches. The CDR3, as DNA: TGCAGCGTGGGCGGGACTAGCGAAGATACGCAGTATTTT. This translates into CSVGGTSEDTQYF.

The V gene is TRBV5-4, the J gene TRBJ1-2; TRBD1 agrees at 11 bases. The CDR3 extends over 15 amino acids. V lost 0 bases, J lost 8 bases, and 6 bases stayed unmatched. Looked up from germline, CDR1 is SGHNT and CDR2 is YYREEE (reference sequence). In DNA, the CDR3 is TGTGCCAGCAGCTTGGGGACAGGGGGCATAGGGGGCTACACCTTC. It is translated as CASSLGTGGIGGYTF.

The V gene is TRBV19, the J gene TRBJ1-4; TRBD1 matches at 8 bases. Germline V gives CDR1 LNHDA, CDR2 SQIVND (reference sequence). V trimming: 4 bases; J trimming: 3 bases; junction bases outside the gene matches: 7. The CDR3 extends over 16 amino acids. The CDR3 nucleotides are TGTGCCAGTAGTACATGGACAGGGCTGGCTAATGAAAAACTGTTTTTT. It encodes CASSTWTGLANEKLFF.

Details on this clone: One base away lies a much larger clone, so this may be a sequencing read error. Other DNA sequences in this sample translate to the same CDR3. The chain couples TRBV2 to TRBJ2-5; D might be TRBD2 (5 bases). The J call is uncertain, as TRBJ2-7 better fits the DNA end. CDR1 SNHLY and CDR2 FYNNEI come from the germline V gene. This CDR3 is built from 13 residues. The CDR3: CASSEDGAYEQYF. CDR3 DNA sequence: TGTGCCAGCAGTGAAGACGGGGCCTACGAGCAGTACTTC.